This T cell receptor beta chain derives from a study of neurological immune-mediated disorders (dated by TCRdb to between 2018 and 2021). Regarding the study in general: Among the approximately 35 multiple sclerosis patients, about 31 had relapsing-remitting MS and 3 had secondary progressive MS. The approximately 100 TCR-beta libraries included longitudinal samples, technical triplicates and paired sorted CD4+ and CD8+ T-cell subsets alongside PBMC samples. Peripheral blood TCR-beta repertoires from HTLV-I-associated myelopathy (HAM/TSP) patients, multiple sclerosis patients and healthy controls were compared by UMI-based sequencing. The cohort was made up of approximately 71 subjects, consisting of some 14 HAM/TSP patients, 35 or so multiple sclerosis patients and roughly 20 healthy controls.

For unsorted PBMC libraries, 2 million PBMCs were used after storage in RNAlater at -80 degrees C until RNA extraction. The multiple sclerosis patients were enrolled in a US clinical protocol that evaluated disease progression with magnetic resonance imaging. Peripheral blood was subjected to Ficoll-Hypaque density gradient centrifugation to isolate PBMCs, which were then cryopreserved in liquid nitrogen. cDNA was synthesized by template-switch 5'RACE using a primer carrying a 10-nucleotide random unique molecular identifier by which each TCR transcript was tagged. Each sequencing run produced over 160 million TCR-beta sequences covering 15-18 subjects. The RNeasy kit was used to extract total RNA. Using the KAPA Real-time Library Amplification kit, TCR-beta VDJ regions were amplified with primers for the TCR constant region and the 5'RACE anchor. A first PCR added sample indexes and Illumina adaptors, and a second PCR then raised library yield. The roughly 650 bp TCR product was size-selected on a 2% E-gel SizeSelection system after Ampure bead purification. Before pooling, libraries had their quality checked on a Bioanalyzer, their concentration measured with Qubit, and their quantity determined with the Kapa Library Quantification kit. Libraries were sequenced paired-end 2 x 150 bp on an Illumina HiSeq 2500. To increase sequence diversity, about 23-32% phiX was spiked into each library pool. The study's processing was this. Quality-filtered reads were processed with the UMI-based MiGEC pipeline, and over 90% of raw TCR sequences were removed by the MiGEC pipeline during error correction. IMGT germline references were used for alignment of VDJ genes, and clonotypes were defined by a unique CDR3 amino acid sequence together with V-J genes. Clonal expansion, Shannon diversity and CDR3 relatedness (CalcPairwiseDistances, ClusterSamples) were evaluated with VDJtools, and phylogenetic trees were built with CLCbio workbench. Using coefficient-of-variation modelling across technical triplicates, the study counted a clone as expanded if it had at least 8 unique UMIs. Starting from the raw public reads, TCRdb applied fastp trimming at Q25, assembled clones with MiXCR and retained in-frame beta chains. Rows with a matching CDR3 protein are joined into one entry that keeps the most common DNA and genes. These V and J calls are TCRdb output, not the study's own analysis. This sample comprises tens of thousands of distinct CDR3 sequences, under 2.5% of them detected only once. The ten largest clones take up around 2.8% of the sample.

Study-wide findings and limitations: Expanded clones from different subjects shared no identical CDR3 amino acid sequences, which suggests that TCR-beta repertoires were private in all groups. In phylogenetic analysis, the repertoires of 18 of 34 MS patients grouped into a cluster of related CDR3 sequences, which suggests a possible signature at the repertoire level. TCR clonal expansion was highest in HAM/TSP patients and lowest in MS patients, with MS patients falling below even healthy controls. No clinical or MRI features were associated with the MS cluster, and the authors said that larger cohorts are needed.

At least ten counts were recorded for this clonotype. No antigen is known for it. The sample holds no much larger clone one base away, and base qualities are not on file. Based on the germline V gene (reference sequence), the CDR1 and CDR2 sequences are DFQATT and SNEGSKA. Germline trimming: 0 bases from V, 4 bases from J; junction bases outside gene matches: 7. The CDR3 starts with the cysteine, ends with the phenylalanine, and has 16 residues. This entry keeps only the CDR3 DNA: 48 bases, framed from base 1. This receptor was identified in a man aged 45-60 years with multiple sclerosis. The source material was PBMCs. The rearranged segments are TRBV20-1 and TRBJ2-3, and 10 bases in between align with TRBD2. The DNA sequence is TGCAGTGCTAGAGATAGAGAGCGGGGGGGCCCAGATACGCAGTATTTT. This gives the protein CSARDRERGGPDTQYF.